This T cell receptor beta chain was sequenced for a study of blood T cell repertoires in COVID-19 (dated by TCRdb to the early 2020s). Background on the whole study: The collaborator samples originated in the United States, Italy and Spain and spanned the acute and convalescent phases of COVID-19. The material from the prospective study consisted of cDNA or gDNA derived from T cells, B-cell-depleted T cells, or PBMCs. The dataset comprised deeply sampled blood TCRbeta repertoires from subjects exposed to, actively infected with, or recovered from COVID-19. A freely available public database, intended as a resource for researchers studying the immune response to SARS-CoV-2, is where the repertoires were released. Samples were obtained from the ongoing ImmuneRACE study (first 160 participants) and from 1,254 subjects provided by 6 global collaborators. A de-identified subject ID, COVID-19 status, age in years and sex were almost always included in the sample metadata. Where available, HLA class I and class II types were obtained from metadata supplied by the sample provider rather than from assay-based typing.

The CDR3 contains 14 residues, cysteine and phenylalanine counted. Only the CDR3 portion is preserved as DNA: 42 bases, with reading frame beginning at the first base. The germline V gene specifies SGHTA as CDR1 and FQGNSA as CDR2. V trim: 3 bases; J trim: 7 bases; unmatched bases: 3. Participants in the prospective study were aged roughly 18 to 100 years, lived in under 30 United States geographic areas, and enrolled through a virtual design. Cohort assignment in the prospective study relied on participant-reported clinical history from a screening survey and a study questionnaire. ImmuneRACE Cohort 3 recovered participants were defined by two consecutive negative NP/OP PCR tests, healthcare professional clearance, or symptom resolution. In the prospective study, whole blood, serum and a nasopharyngeal or oropharyngeal swab were collected from each participant by mobile phlebotomists. Participants in the prospective study had the option to provide additional blood draws and questionnaires over an approximately 2-month period. Blood samples from the prospective study were shipped frozen or at room temperature prior to DNA extraction.

TCRbeta CDR3 regions were amplified from genomic DNA using the immunoSEQ Assay, a bias-controlled multiplex PCR. The study's own analysis went as follows. The number of nucleated cells in each sample was estimated by amplification of reference gene primers within the assay. To quantify the absolute abundance of each unique TCRbeta CDR3 rearrangement, sequence reads were collapsed and filtered. For each sample, productive Simpson clonality was calculated as the square root of Simpson's diversity index across productive rearrangements. TCRdb took over this immuneACCESS table, retaining in-frame rearrangements with V and J assigned. Such tables are incomplete; in checked studies, under half of the missing clones stem from an unresolved V gene, and the remainder is unexplained. V, J and clone size derive from that table, while D and trimming were established from the DNA sequence. The sample has 250,000 to 350,000 clones on record, approximately 92% of them singletons. The biggest ten clones account for less than 20% of the sample.

As concerns this clone: Its antigen target is currently unknown. The record has no base qualities; no much larger clone is one base away.

What the authors observed across the whole study: The quantity of clinical and demographic metadata differed by source and by participant and was supplied without curation.

The sequence joins TRBV7-2 to TRBJ2-1, and TRBD2 aligns with 10 junction nucleotides. The sequence was collected from a woman in her 30s who had recovered from COVID-19. The sample was PBMCs or T cells enriched from blood (not recorded which). The CDR3 sequence is CASSFGLAVNEQFF. Here is the DNA: TGTGCCAGCAGCTTCGGACTAGCGGTTAATGAGCAGTTCTTC.